One and the same sample provided the 11 T cell receptor beta chains below, sequenced in a study of T cell changes during pregnancy in multiple sclerosis. Clones were read by immunoSEQ multiplex PCR, and TCRdb kept only the in-frame ones, dropping some. The repertoire consists of about 36,000 clones, with 75% to 95% occurring once and the leading ten covering approximately 0.44%. The source material was CD4+ T cells from peripheral blood mononuclear cells, sampled in the second trimester of pregnancy. These receptors were collected from a female donor in good health, enrolled as a control in a pregnancy study.

The chain combines TRBV10-3 with TRBJ2-2; tentative D call: TRBD2 (5 bases). Germline V lookup: CDR1 ENHRY, CDR2 SYGVKD. V lost 4 bases and J lost 0, with 9 bases in between. This CDR3 spans 15 amino acids. The CDR3 reads CAISVGVTNTGELFF. The CDR3 nucleotides read TGTGCCATCAGTGTCGGGGTTACGAACACCGGGGAGCTGTTTTTT.

The rearrangement links TRBV13 to TRBJ1-4, with D tentatively TRBD1 (6 bases). The germline V gene encodes CDR1 PRHDT and CDR2 FYEKMQ (reference sequence). Trimming left V 7 bases short and J 4 bases short, with 16 bases between. The CDR3 sequence is 15 residues long. Here the CDR3 DNA reads TGTGCCAGCACGAGGGGTGGGGGCTTTAATGAAAAACTGTTTTTT. It is translated as CASTRGGGFNEKLFF.

The chain combines TRBV6-1 with TRBJ1-4; 9 nucleotides match TRBD1. Losses at the gene ends were 3 bases for V and 4 bases for J; bases not matched to a gene: 3. Germline assignment: CDR1 MNHNS and CDR2 SASEGT. CDR3 size: 15 residues. The CDR3 region is CASSDRTGVNEKLFF. The CDR3 region has the DNA TGTGCCAGCAGTGACCGGACAGGGGTTAATGAAAAACTGTTTTTT.

V usage is TRBV28 and J usage is TRBJ2-1, with 8 bases matching TRBD1. The V segment lost 4 bases and the J segment 7 bases; nucleotides outside the gene matches: 9. The CDR3 has 15 residues. CDR1 is MDHEN, CDR2 SYDVKM, per germline. The DNA for the CDR3 is TGTGCCAGCAGTTACGGACAGGGCTGGGGTAATGAGCAGTTCTTC. It codes for CASSYGQGWGNEQFF. The variable domain in full, with the rest retrieved from reference TRBV28 and TRBJ2-1, is DVKVTQSSRYLVKRTGEKVFLECVQDMDHENMFWYRQDPGLGLRLIYFSYDVKMKEKGDIPEGYSVSREKKERFSLILESASTNQTSMYLCASSYGQGWGNEQFFGPGTRLTVL.

V and J are TRBV5-8 and TRBJ1-5; TRBD1 might be the D (5 bases). Germline V gene sequence: CDR1 SGHTS, CDR2 YDEGEE. The germline V and J ends were trimmed by 0 bases and 6 bases, with 10 bases remaining between them. The CDR3 totals 14 residues. The CDR3 DNA is TGTGCCAGCAGCTTGGGGGGCGCCGGTCAGCCCCAGCATTTT. This encodes CASSLGGAGQPQHF.

The chain uses TRBV11-2 and TRBJ1-2; the match to TRBD1 covers 8 bases. There are 13 residues in the CDR3. V was clipped by 4 bases and J by 4 bases; unmatched bases: 2. Germline V lookup: CDR1 SGHAT, CDR2 FQNNGV. CDR3 residues: CASSSGQGYGYTF. The DNA for the CDR3 is TGTGCCAGCAGCTCCGGACAGGGCTATGGCTACACCTTC.

The chain has TRBV18 and TRBJ2-7; TRBD2 matches 7 bases. Germline-derived CDR1 and CDR2 are KGHSH and LQKENI. This CDR3 is 16 amino acids long. Germline trimming cut 0 bases from V and 3 bases from J; bases unmatched to any gene: 8. The CDR3 bases are TGTGCCAGCTCACCACCGTTGGGGGAGGGCGTCTACGAGCAGTACTTC. This codes for CASSPPLGEGVYEQYF.

V usage is TRBV5-4 and J usage is TRBJ2-1; 7 bases map to TRBD1. V lost 4 bases and J lost 7; bases outside the gene matches: 5. CDR3 size: 13 residues. Germline assignment: CDR1 SGHNT and CDR2 YYREEE (reference sequence). Here the CDR3 DNA reads TGTGCCAGCAGCATGACAGGGCGGAATGAGCAGTTCTTC. This sequence encodes CASSMTGRNEQFF. Variable domain in full (rest from reference TRBV5-4 and TRBJ2-1): ETGVTQSPTHLIKTRGQQVTLRCSSQSGHNTVSWYQQALGQGPQFIFQYYREEENGRGNFPPRFSGLQFPNYSSELNVNALELDDSALYLCASSMTGRNEQFFGPGTRLTVL.

CDR3 bases: TGTGCCAGCCCTATAATCTTTAGCGGGAGTATCTACGAGCAGTACTTC. It codes for CASPIIFSGSIYEQYF. V and J are TRBV27 and TRBJ2-7; 9 bases are a match to TRBD2. With V trimmed by 8 bases and J by 3 bases, 14 bases remained unmatched. Germline V CDR1 and CDR2: MNHEY, SMNVEV (reference sequence). This CDR3 comprises 16 residues.

V and J are TRBV19 and TRBJ1-3; 8 bases line up with TRBD1. Losses at the gene ends were 7 bases for V and 1 base for J; bases not matched to a gene: 6. Germline CDR1 and CDR2: LNHDA and SQIVND (reference sequence). The CDR3 has 15 amino acids. This chain's CDR3 is CASTLDRASGNTIYF. The CDR3 DNA reads TGTGCCAGTACCTTGGACAGGGCGTCTGGAAACACCATATATTTT.

The chain joins TRBV11-2 to TRBJ1-2; D might be TRBD1 (6 bases). The germline CDR1 and CDR2 sequences are SGHAT and FQNNGV. Trimming left V 0 bases short and J 5 bases short, with 25 bases between. CDR3 length: 19 amino acids. CDR3 DNA: TGTGCCAGCAGCTTAGATCGTAGGGGGGGAAGGACGCCTGGGTATGGCTACACCTTC. It specifies CASSLDRRGGRTPGYGYTF. Drawing the rest from reference TRBV11-2 and TRBJ1-2, the complete variable domain is EAGVAQSPRYKIIEKRQSVAFWCNPISGHATLYWYQQILGQGPKLLIQFQNNGVVDDSQLPKDRFSAERLKGVDSTLKIQPAKLEDSAVYLCASSLDRRGGRTPGYGYTFGSGTRLTVV.